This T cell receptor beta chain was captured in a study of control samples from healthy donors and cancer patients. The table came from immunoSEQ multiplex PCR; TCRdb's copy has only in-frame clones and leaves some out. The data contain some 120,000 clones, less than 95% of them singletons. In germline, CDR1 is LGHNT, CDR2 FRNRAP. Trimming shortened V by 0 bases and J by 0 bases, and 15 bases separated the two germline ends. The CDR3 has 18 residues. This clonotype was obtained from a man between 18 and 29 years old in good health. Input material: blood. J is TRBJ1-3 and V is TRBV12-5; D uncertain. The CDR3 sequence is CASGLVIQGYSSGNTIYF. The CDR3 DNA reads TGTGCTAGTGGTTTGGTAATTCAAGGCTACTCCTCTGGAAACACCATATATTTT. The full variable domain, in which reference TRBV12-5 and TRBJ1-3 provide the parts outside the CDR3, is DARVTQTPRHKVTEMGQEVTMRCQPILGHNTVFWYRQTMMQGLELLAYFRNRAPLDDSGMPKDRFSAEMPDATLATLKIQPSEPRDSAVYFCASGLVIQGYSSGNTIYFGEGSWLTVV.